A selection of T cell receptor beta chains follows, all from one sample in a study of T cell responses to AZD1222 COVID-19 vaccine. Sequencing used immunoSEQ multiplex PCR; TCRdb keeps in-frame clones, though not all of them. The sample holds about 73,000 clones, 75% to 90% seen once. The source was peripheral blood, collected 28 days after the second AZD1222 dose. The source is an adult who received the AZD1222 COVID-19 vaccine. Each CDR3 is given with its conserved first and last residue. The order of the fields is V gene, J gene, D gene, clone size, CDR3 protein, CDR3 DNA. The D gene is left open where the match is weak. A row's size may be missing; if present it is once, few, many or a size class.

TRBV15	TRBJ2-7	-	-	CATSRGTSWGEQYF	TGTGCCACCAGCAGGGGGACCTCCTGGGGCGAGCAGTACTTC
TRBV30	TRBJ2-2	-	-	CAWTSSTGELFF	TGTGCCTGGACTAGTTCCACCGGGGAGCTGTTTTTT
TRBV11-3	TRBJ2-1	-	few	CASSLDPDRYNEQFF	TGTGCCAGCAGCTTAGATCCGGACAGATACAATGAGCAGTTCTTC
TRBV19	TRBJ1-5	TRBD1	-	CASKLRDSYQPQHF	TGTGCCAGTAAGCTCCGGGACAGCTATCAGCCCCAGCATTTT
TRBV18	TRBJ2-1	-	once	CASSPRAVASYNEQFF	TGTGCCAGCTCACCAAGGGCAGTCGCTTCCTACAATGAGCAGTTCTTC
TRBV6-2/TRBV6-3	TRBJ2-1	TRBD1	-	CASSHWTGPQFF	TGTGCCAGCAGTCACTGGACAGGGCCACAGTTCTTC
TRBV6-4	TRBJ1-6	-	-	CASSKAILNSPLHF	TGTGCCAGCAGCAAGGCGATCTTAAATTCACCCCTCCACTTT
TRBV7-9	TRBJ2-5	TRBD2	-	CASSIGTSGNLGETQYF	TGTGCCAGCAGCATAGGGACTAGCGGGAATTTAGGAGAGACCCAGTACTTC
TRBV7-2	TRBJ1-6	-	-	CASSLAGARNSPLHF	TGTGCCAGCAGCTTAGCGGGGGCGAGAAATTCACCCCTCCACTTT
TRBV7-9	TRBJ1-1	TRBD1	-	CASSFSGTGVRNTEAFF	TGTGCCAGCAGCTTCTCCGGGACAGGGGTGAGGAACACTGAAGCTTTCTTT
TRBV5-1	TRBJ2-7	TRBD1	-	CASSLGQGQSYEQYF	TGCGCCAGCAGCTTGGGGCAGGGACAGTCCTACGAGCAGTACTTC
TRBV7-8	TRBJ2-2	-	-	CASSLSDTGELFF	TGTGCCAGCAGCTTGTCCGACACCGGGGAGCTGTTTTTT
TRBV5-1	TRBJ1-2	TRBD1	once	CASSGGQSYGYTF	TGCGCCAGCAGCGGGGGACAGAGCTATGGCTACACCTTC
TRBV19	TRBJ1-6	-	-	CASSIVTGGFNSPLHF	TGTGCCAGTAGTATAGTCACCGGGGGCTTTAATTCACCCCTCCACTTT
TRBV7-3	TRBJ1-2	-	-	CASSLGAGGSYGYTF	TGTGCCAGCAGCCTCGGGGCGGGGGGCAGCTATGGCTACACCTTC
TRBV6-1	TRBJ2-6	TRBD2	-	CATKWEGSGANVLTF	TGTGCCACCAAATGGGAGGGCTCTGGGGCCAACGTCCTGACTTTC
TRBV6-2/TRBV6-3	TRBJ2-7	-	-	CASSYGRGLIGQYF	TGTGCCAGCAGTTACGGTCGGGGCCTGATCGGGCAGTACTTC
TRBV10-3	TRBJ2-1	-	once	CATTLSSSYNEQFF	TGTGCCACCACTCTTTCGAGCTCCTACAATGAGCAGTTCTTC
TRBV11-3	TRBJ1-4	-	-	CASSAYTGRNEKLFF	TGTGCCAGCAGCGCATACACAGGGAGGAATGAAAAACTGTTTTTT
TRBV10-3	TRBJ2-3	TRBD1	-	CAISESPLPDRGRRDTQYF	TGTGCCATCAGTGAGAGCCCCCTCCCCGACAGGGGGCGCAGAGATACGCAGTATTTT
TRBV2	TRBJ2-7	-	-	CAVTPGGDTYEQYF	TGTGCCGTCACTCCCGGGGGCGATACCTACGAGCAGTACTTC
TRBV7-2	TRBJ2-3	-	once	CASSITWGRTDTQYF	TGTGCCAGCAGCATCACCTGGGGGAGGACAGATACGCAGTATTTT